The present entry profiles one T cell receptor (beta chain) with its context. The data were taken from a study of T cells expressing NK-cell markers. For each CDR3 protein, TCRdb gives one entry from its re-call of the 5' RACE reads, without DNA. The table for this sample gives more than 400,000 distinct CDR3 sequences. Sequenced input: blood T cells: a sorted CD56 or NKG2C T cell subset, CD4+ or CD8+ T cells, or bulk PBMC T cells (not recorded which). The clonotype originates from a woman aged 18 to 69 in good health.

The CDR3 loop is CSVDVTGEGITGELFF. This chain links TRBV29-1 with TRBJ2-2; lacking DNA, the TRBD2 call made by TCRdb goes unchecked. Germline CDR1 reads SQVTM; CDR2 reads ANQGSEA. The CDR3 length is 16 residues.